A single sample gave rise to the 32 T cell receptor beta chains below, sequenced in a study of metastatic and nonmetastatic thyroid tumors. TCRdb reassembled clones from the PCR reads with MiXCR. The table lists over 45,000 clones, around 20% of them singletons. The entire patient cohort was treatment-naive prior to thyroid surgery. The sequenced material came from blood. These TCRs come from a male donor with papillary thyroid cancer or a benign thyroid nodule (not recorded which). Some clones in this sample may be carry-over from other donors' samples.

There are a few counts of this clone. The V call is TRBV6-1, the J call TRBJ1-5; TRBD1 might be the D (5 bases). The CDR3 totals 14 residues. Looked up from germline, CDR1 is MNHNS and CDR2 is SASEGT. Deletions cut 6 bases from V and 4 bases from J, with 13 bases between. The DNA of the CDR3 is TGTGCCAGCAGGCCATTGGGGGGTAATCAGCCCCAGCATTTT. Its translation: CASRPLGGNQPQHF.

This chain links TRBV27 with TRBJ2-7, with a weak D call TRBD1 (5 bases). The CDR3 consists of 16 residues. Germline V gene data show CDR1 as MNHEY and CDR2 as SMNVEV (reference sequence). Trimming took 5 bases from V and 4 from J, leaving 21 bases between them. This chain's CDR3 is CASSLQGSFLWYEQYF. CDR3 DNA sequence: TGTGCCAGCAGTCTTCAGGGTTCTTTTCTTTGGTACGAGCAGTACTTC.

This clone was counted at least ten times. The gene calls are TRBV11-2 and TRBJ1-5; D possibly corresponds to TRBD1 (5 bases). CDR3 length: 13 residues. Germline CDR1 is SGHAT and CDR2 is FQNNGV. V lost 1 base and J 6 bases, leaving 7 bases between the germline ends. The CDR3 nucleotides are TGTGCCAGCAGCTTAGGTGGGACTCAGCCCCAGCATTTT. Protein product: CASSLGGTQPQHF.

V gene TRBV5-1 combines with J gene TRBJ2-1, with D perhaps TRBD1 (5 bases). This CDR3 contains 16 residues. The V and J ends lost 0 bases and 2 bases respectively, with 12 bases between them. Germline lookup yields CDR1 SGHRS and CDR2 YFSETQ. CDR3 in DNA: TGCGCCAGCAGCTTGGTTGGGGCAGTTACCTACAATGAGCAGTTCTTC. Translation gives CASSLVGAVTYNEQFF.

This clone occurred many times. CDR3 loop: CATSDPWTGGGNEQFF. The CDR3 coding sequence is TGTGCCACCAGTGACCCGTGGACAGGGGGCGGGAATGAGCAGTTCTTC. The chain is built from TRBV24-1 and TRBJ2-1, with TRBD1 identical over 11 bases. The J segment lost 7 bases and the V segment lost 4 bases, leaving 8 bases of the junction unmatched. CDR3 size: 16 residues. Germline loops: CDR1 KGHDR, CDR2 SFDVKD.

This clone was counted a few times. V is TRBV19 and J is TRBJ2-3; 11 bases match TRBD1. Germline-derived CDR1 and CDR2 are LNHDA and SQIVND (reference sequence). V shed 7 bases, J shed 5 bases, and the junction held 11 bases outside the gene matches. The CDR3 consists of 16 residues. The CDR3 coding sequence is TGTGCCAGTAATCAATGGGGACAGGGGGAGGGAGATACGCAGTATTTT. Residues: CASNQWGQGEGDTQYF.

A few counts support this clone. The rearrangement uses TRBV29-1 and TRBJ1-1; D may be TRBD1 (5 bases). This CDR3 has 14 residues. Germline V CDR1 and CDR2: SQVTM, ANQGSEA. V gave up 0 bases and J gave up 3 bases, with 11 bases separating them. In DNA form, the CDR3 reads TGCAGCGTTGAAGACGTCGGGGCGGACACTGAAGCTTTCTTT. This encodes CSVEDVGADTEAFF. Filled out from reference TRBV29-1 and TRBJ1-1, the complete variable domain reads SAVISQKPSRDICQRGTSLTIQCQVDSQVTMMFWYRQQPGQSLTLIATANQGSEATYESGFVIDKFPISRPNLTFSTLTVSNMSPEDSSIYLCSVEDVGADTEAFFGQGTRLTVV.

Ten or more counts support this clone. The chain carries TRBV5-4 and TRBJ2-1, with D possibly TRBD2 on 5 matching bases. Germline V gene lookup returns CDR1 SGHNT and CDR2 YYREEE (reference sequence). This CDR3 region has 14 residues. V gave up 2 bases and J gave up 5 bases, with 11 bases separating them. Written as DNA, the CDR3 is TGTGCCAGCAGCTTACAGACTATCCACAATGAGCAGTTCTTC. Its translation: CASSLQTIHNEQFF.

In its sample, this clone was seen many times. This rearrangement joins TRBV30 to TRBJ1-6; D remains ambiguous. Trimming left V 2 bases short and J 7 bases short, with 6 bases between. CDR1 and CDR2 from the germline V gene are GTSNPN and SVGIG (reference sequence). CDR3 length equals 12 residues. In DNA form, the CDR3 reads TGTGCCTGGAGTTTTGGGAATTCACCCCTCCACTTT. Translating it yields CAWSFGNSPLHF.

This clone has ten or more counts. The J gene is TRBJ2-3, the V gene TRBV5-1; D gene ambiguous. The germline V gene has CDR1 SGHRS and CDR2 YFSETQ. CDR3 length: 13 amino acids. V was clipped by 0 bases and J by 4 bases, with 6 bases between them. The CDR3 protein is CASSLAPADTQYF. CDR3 DNA sequence: TGCGCCAGCAGCTTGGCGCCCGCAGATACGCAGTATTTT.

On this clone itself: With a much larger clone just one base away, this may be a read error. The chain recombines TRBV29-1 with TRBJ1-1; no clear D. CDR3 length: 15 residues. Germline V lookup: CDR1 SQVTM, CDR2 ANQGSEA. V shed 6 bases and J shed 3 bases, with 20 bases lying between them. The DNA for the CDR3 is TGCAGCGTGGCCCCTGGGTGGGGAATGGACACTGAAGCTTTCTTT. Its translation is CSVAPGWGMDTEAFF. Full variable domain (outside the CDR3, taken from reference TRBV29-1 and TRBJ1-1): SAVISQKPSRDICQRGTSLTIQCQVDSQVTMMFWYRQQPGQSLTLIATANQGSEATYESGFVIDKFPISRPNLTFSTLTVSNMSPEDSSIYLCSVAPGWGMDTEAFFGQGTRLTVV.

The sample holds many counts of this clone. In DNA form, the CDR3 reads TGTGCCAGCTCACCTTTTGGGAATCTGAACACTGAAGCTTTCTTT. Translation: CASSPFGNLNTEAFF. The rearrangement links TRBV18 to TRBJ1-1; D is ambiguous. With 3 bases removed from V and 0 bases from J, the gap between germline ends came to 11 bases. CDR3 length: 15 residues. Germline V lookup: CDR1 KGHSH, CDR2 LQKENI.

The V and J genes are TRBV5-1 and TRBJ1-3; D unclear. Germline V gene lookup returns CDR1 SGHRS and CDR2 YFSETQ. V dropped 1 base and J dropped 4 bases, with 6 bases sitting between them. CDR3 size: 13 residues. DNA of the CDR3: TGCGCCAGCAGCTTGTCCGCAGGAAACACCATATATTTT. Its translation: CASSLSAGNTIYF.

At least ten counts were recorded for this clone. The rearrangement uses TRBV4-1 and TRBJ2-7; D gene ambiguous. CDR1 MGHRA and CDR2 YSYEKL come from the germline V gene. The CDR3 contains 16 residues. V was trimmed by 0 bases and J by 2 bases, leaving 14 bases between them. The CDR3, as DNA: TGCGCCAGCAGCCAAGATCGTTTAACAGCGACCTACGAGCAGTACTTC. Protein product: CASSQDRLTATYEQYF.

CDR3 nucleotides: TGTGCCAGCAGCCACGACCGGGACAACACAGATACGCAGTATTTT. Its protein is CASSHDRDNTDTQYF. V is TRBV3-1 and J is TRBJ2-3; TRBD1 might be the D (6 bases). CDR1 is LGHDT, CDR2 YNNKEL, per germline (reference sequence). Deletions cut 3 bases from V and 2 bases from J, with 12 bases between. This CDR3 is 15 amino acids long.

This clone was recorded at least ten times. The rearrangement joins TRBV6-1 to TRBJ1-3; the D gene is possibly TRBD1 (5 bases). The CDR3 is 14 amino acids. Germline V CDR1 and CDR2: MNHNS, SASEGT. The V end lost 11 bases, the J end lost 4 bases, and 18 bases lay between the germline ends. CDR3 sequence: CAGGPWQGGNTIYF. In DNA, the CDR3 is TGTGCCGGGGGTCCGTGGCAGGGCGGAAACACCATATATTTT.

This clone was observed at least ten times. This rearrangement joins TRBV6-1 to TRBJ1-2; D may be TRBD1 (6 bases). The germline V gene has CDR1 MNHNS and CDR2 SASEGT. This CDR3 has 16 residues. Between the trimmed V and J ends, which lost 3 bases and 0 bases, there was a span of 14 bases. CDR3 region: CASSDSRGRTNYGYTF. CDR3 nucleotide sequence: TGTGCCAGCAGTGATTCCAGGGGACGGACTAACTATGGCTACACCTTC.

The rearrangement links TRBV20-1 to TRBJ1-3, with a tentative D call TRBD1 (5 bases). Germline V CDR1 and CDR2: DFQATT, SNEGSKA (reference sequence). The CDR3 has 14 amino acids. Trimming stripped 1 base from V and 0 bases from J, with 7 bases between. The DNA of the CDR3 is TGCAGTGCTAGAGTCGGACACTCTGGAAACACCATATATTTT. Translating gives CSARVGHSGNTIYF.

This clone appeared many times. The chain links TRBV18 to TRBJ1-5; tentative D call: TRBD1 (5 bases). Trimming removed 6 bases at V and 1 base at J, with 7 bases between. Germline assignment: CDR1 KGHSH and CDR2 LQKENI. The CDR3 is 13 residues long. In DNA, the CDR3 is TGTGCCAGCTCTCGGGACAGCAATCAGCCCCAGCATTTT. This translates into CASSRDSNQPQHF.

There are many counts of this clone. V and J are TRBV6-5 and TRBJ2-6, with D perhaps matching TRBD1 or TRBD2 (7 bases each). Germline V gene sequence: CDR1 MNHEY, CDR2 SVGAGI. This CDR3 comprises 17 residues. With 2 bases removed from V and 8 bases from J, the gap between germline ends came to 19 bases. CDR3 region: CASSYHRGGGMTNVLTF. The CDR3 DNA sequence: TGTGCCAGCAGTTACCACCGGGGAGGGGGCATGACCAACGTCCTGACTTTC.

This clone turned up a few times. The rearrangement joins TRBV6-1 to TRBJ1-2, with D unresolved. The V gene's germline CDR1 is MNHNS and CDR2 SASEGT. The CDR3 length is 14 residues. V lost 3 bases and J lost 6, with 14 bases in between. CDR3 sequence reads: CASSEIGTPDGYTF. For the CDR3, the DNA is TGTGCCAGCAGTGAGATCGGCACCCCCGATGGCTACACCTTC.

Many counts were recorded for this clone. The rearrangement links TRBV6-1 to TRBJ2-5; D is perhaps TRBD2 (6 bases). The CDR3 contains 15 residues. V dropped 0 bases and J dropped 1 base, with 9 bases sitting between them. Per the germline V gene, CDR1 is MNHNS and CDR2 is SASEGT. This CDR3 reads CASSEAVGGQETQYF. CDR3 DNA sequence: TGTGCCAGCAGTGAAGCGGTGGGGGGCCAAGAGACCCAGTACTTC.

The chain employs TRBV30 and TRBJ1-5; no reliable D call. V lost 2 bases, J lost 11 bases, and 10 bases lay in between. CDR1 is GTSNPN, CDR2 SVGIG, per germline (reference sequence). The CDR3 spans 11 residues. As DNA, the CDR3 is TGTGCCTGGAGTACCCCGCGGACCCAGCATTTT. Amino acid sequence: CAWSTPRTQHF.

This clone has ten or more counts. The chain recombines TRBV20-1 with TRBJ2-5; no reliable D call. The germline V and J ends were trimmed by 5 bases and 4 bases, with 23 bases remaining between them. The CDR3 extends over 16 amino acids. Germline lookup yields CDR1 DFQATT and CDR2 SNEGSKA (reference sequence). The CDR3 region is CSAPLPGAEWGETQYF. The CDR3 coding sequence is TGCAGTGCTCCCTTACCGGGCGCTGAATGGGGAGAGACCCAGTACTTC.

This clone turned up a few times. The chain has TRBV6-5 and TRBJ2-3, with 13 bases identical to TRBD2. CDR1 is MNHEY, CDR2 SVGAGI, per germline. The CDR3 extends over 16 amino acids. V lost 7 bases, J lost 5 bases, and 9 bases stayed unmatched. The CDR3: CASIPRTSGSGDTQYF. CDR3 bases: TGTGCCAGCATTCCTCGGACTAGCGGGAGTGGAGATACGCAGTATTTT.

This clone has only a few counts. CDR3 coding DNA: TGTGCCACCCTGAGGGACACCCCCGGCGGCTACACCTTC. It encodes CATLRDTPGGYTF. V and J are TRBV6-1 and TRBJ1-2; D might be TRBD1 (6 bases). CDR3 length: 13 amino acids. V was trimmed by 10 bases and J by 8 bases, leaving 20 bases between them. CDR1 and CDR2 from the germline V gene are MNHNS and SASEGT.

This clone showed up many times. Here the CDR3 reads CASSDSAGGEVEQFF. The CDR3 bases are TGTGCCAGCAGCGACTCAGCGGGAGGGGAGGTTGAGCAGTTCTTC. V and J are TRBV9 and TRBJ2-1; 10 bases fit TRBD2. This CDR3 contains 15 residues. Per germline, CDR1 SGDLS and CDR2 YYNGEE. The trim removed 3 bases at V and 9 bases at J, leaving 9 bases unmatched.

This clone was observed many times. This sequence joins TRBV6-1 and TRBJ2-1; D perhaps matches TRBD2 (5 bases). CDR1 MNHNS and CDR2 SASEGT come from the germline V gene. V was trimmed by 6 bases and J by 5 bases, leaving 17 bases between them. The CDR3 has 15 residues. In nucleotides, the CDR3 is TGTGCCAGCAGAACAGAAGCGGAGCAGCACAATGAGCAGTTCTTC. This codes for CASRTEAEQHNEQFF.

The sample holds one count of this clone. V and J are TRBV4-2 and TRBJ2-2; possible D gene TRBD2, 6 bases. CDR1 is LGHNA, CDR2 YNFKEQ, per germline. The V end lost 3 bases, the J end lost 0 bases, and 11 bases lay between the germline ends. This CDR3 has 16 amino acids. CDR3 coding DNA: TGTGCCAGCAGCCAGGCGGACTATCCGAACACCGGGGAGCTGTTTTTT. Protein product: CASSQADYPNTGELFF.

This clone has at least ten counts. V gene TRBV6-5 combines with J gene TRBJ2-3; 7 bases align to TRBD2. Germline CDR1 and CDR2: MNHEY and SVGAGI. Trimming took 4 bases from V and 2 from J; bases not matched to a gene: 15. The CDR3 has 18 residues. The CDR3 nucleotides are TGTGCCAGCAGTTCCCCAGCGGGACGGGGATACTACACAGATACGCAGTATTTT. Protein product: CASSSPAGRGYYTDTQYF.

This clone was seen repeatedly, ten times or more. This rearrangement joins TRBV9 to TRBJ2-3, with D unresolved. Germline V gives CDR1 SGDLS, CDR2 YYNGEE. This CDR3 has 14 residues. V was cut by 3 bases and J by 0 bases, with 8 bases left in between. CDR3 in DNA: TGTGCCAGCAGCGCCACGACTAGCACAGATACGCAGTATTTT. It encodes CASSATTSTDTQYF.

The chain couples TRBV19 to TRBJ1-1; tentative D call: TRBD1 (5 bases). This CDR3 spans 17 amino acids. Germline loops: CDR1 LNHDA, CDR2 SQIVND (reference sequence). Trimming cost V 4 bases and J 2 bases, with 20 bases left between them. CDR3 loop: CASSNNPGGRSNTEAFF. The CDR3 DNA is TGTGCCAGTAGTAACAACCCCGGGGGTCGATCAAACACTGAAGCTTTCTTT.